This T cell receptor (beta chain) was sequenced in a study of blood T cell repertoires in COVID-19. On the study more broadly: Some COVID-19 samples were acute and others convalescent; all came from the United States, Italy and Spain. From T cells, B-cell-depleted T cells, or PBMCs came the material, which was cDNA or gDNA.

With V trimmed by 7 bases and J by 5 bases, 9 bases remained unmatched. CDR1 is SQVTM, CDR2 ANQGSEA, per germline. The CDR3 sequence is 13 residues long. Assay used: immunoSEQ multiplex PCR; TCRdb lists only in-frame clones, some missing. Found here are 100,000 or so clones, about 86% of them singletons; the top ten hold approximately 12%. The clonotype was recovered from a woman aged 60-75 years in a cohort sampled during active or convalescent COVID-19. This chain joins TRBV29-1 and TRBJ1-2; 8 nucleotides align to TRBD1. Sequenced sample: peripheral blood. The CDR3 nucleotides are TGCAGCGCAGAGAGGACAGGGAAGTATGGCTACACCTTC. Translating gives CSAERTGKYGYTF. The variable domain in full, completed from reference TRBV29-1 and TRBJ1-2, reads SAVISQKPSRDICQRGTSLTIQCQVDSQVTMMFWYRQQPGQSLTLIATANQGSEATYESGFVIDKFPISRPNLTFSTLTVSNMSPEDSSIYLCSAERTGKYGYTFGSGTRLTVV.